This T cell receptor beta chain was sequenced during a study of blood T cells in healthy people across ages. General observations from the study: As age increased, TCR beta diversity per million T cells fell in a roughly linear fashion. Considered underestimates were the diversity estimates obtained from one million T cells.

V lost 3 bases and J lost 4, with 12 bases in between. The CDR3 runs to 13 residues. Germline V lookup: CDR1 DFQATT, CDR2 SNEGSKA (reference sequence). In its sample, this clonotype was seen a few times. Its antigen is unidentified. Each donor's blood draw was approximately 10 milliliters of peripheral blood. Primers used in a second PCR of about 7 to 12 cycles were a sample-barcoded 5' primer and a J-beta primer mix. A template-switch adaptor containing 12 random nucleotides labeled each cDNA molecule. In TCRdb, the 5' RACE reads were re-called with MiXCR into one record per CDR3 protein. The repertoire consists of about 1.6 million distinct CDR3 sequences, with almost 35% occurring once and the leading ten covering 10% to 12%.

Sequences were obtained from blood. The chain links TRBV20-1 to TRBJ2-5; either TRBD1 or TRBD2 may fit D (5 bases each). The receptor's source is a woman aged 30 to 39 in good health. In DNA, the CDR3 is TGCAGTGCTAGGGGACCAGGGAGAGAGACCCAGTACTTC. Protein sequence: CSARGPGRETQYF.